This T cell receptor (beta chain) was observed in a study of T cell responses to AZD1222 COVID-19 vaccine. Study-wide results and caveats: There were repertoire samples only from the period after the peak T cell response. Recipients of two AZD1222 doses showed rising Spike-specific TCR breadth and depth. In a largely white British group with more females than males, clonal diversity was possibly underestimated. Nearly half of spike-specific TCRs reportedly target unmutated variant regions.

Here immunoSEQ multiplex PCR was the method, and the copy in TCRdb shows in-frame clones only, minus some. Seen here are around 130,000 clones, around nine tenths observed once, and the top ten hold roughly 1%. In this sample, this clone turned up a few times. The antigen is undetermined. The sequencing used peripheral blood, collected 28 days after the second AZD1222 dose. The source is an adult who received the AZD1222 COVID-19 vaccine.

CDR3 in amino acids: CASSLSAGGHEQYF. The CDR3 DNA is TGTGCCAGCAGCTTGTCTGCGGGAGGCCACGAGCAGTACTTC. The V gene is TRBV7-6, the J gene TRBJ2-7, with 8 bases fitting TRBD2. The CDR3 extends over 14 amino acids. J was trimmed by 5 bases and V by 3 bases; bases with no gene match: 6. Germline-derived CDR1 and CDR2 are SGHVS and FNYEAQ.